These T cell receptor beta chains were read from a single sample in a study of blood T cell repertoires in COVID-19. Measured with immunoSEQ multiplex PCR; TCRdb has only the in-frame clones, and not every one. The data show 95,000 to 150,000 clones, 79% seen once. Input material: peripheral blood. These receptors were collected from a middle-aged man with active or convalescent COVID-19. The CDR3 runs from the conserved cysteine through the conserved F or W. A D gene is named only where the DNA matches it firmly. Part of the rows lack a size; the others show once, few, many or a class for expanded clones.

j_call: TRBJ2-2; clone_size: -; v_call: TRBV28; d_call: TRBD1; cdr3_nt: TGTGCCAGCAGTTTCCAGGGGGCGAAAACCGGGGAGCTGTTTTTT; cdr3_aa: CASSFQGAKTGELFF
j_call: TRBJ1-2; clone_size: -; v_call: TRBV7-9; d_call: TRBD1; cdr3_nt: TGTGCCAGCAGCTTGGGGGACAGCTATGGCTACACCTTC; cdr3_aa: CASSLGDSYGYTF
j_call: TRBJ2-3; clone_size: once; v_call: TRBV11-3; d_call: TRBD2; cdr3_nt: TGTGCCAGCAGCTTAGAGGTTTGGCTAGCGGGGGGTGGCGATACGCAGTATTTT; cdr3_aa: CASSLEVWLAGGGDTQYF
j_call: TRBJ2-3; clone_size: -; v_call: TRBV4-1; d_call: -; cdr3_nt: TGCGCCAGCAGCCAAGAAAAGGGAGCCTCAGATACGCAGTATTTT; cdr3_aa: CASSQEKGASDTQYF
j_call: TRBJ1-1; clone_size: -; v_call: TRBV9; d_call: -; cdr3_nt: TGTGCCAGCAGCGTAAATGACTACGGGGGCACTGAAGCTTTCTTT; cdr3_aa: CASSVNDYGGTEAFF
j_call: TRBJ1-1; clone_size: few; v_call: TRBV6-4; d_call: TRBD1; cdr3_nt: TGTGCCAGCAGTGACACCGGACAGGACACTGAAGCTTTCTTT; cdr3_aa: CASSDTGQDTEAFF
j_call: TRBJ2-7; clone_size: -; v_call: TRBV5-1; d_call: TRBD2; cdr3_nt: TGCGCCAGCAGCTTTGGGGGACTAGCGGGAGGCGACGAGCAGTACTTC; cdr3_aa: CASSFGGLAGGDEQYF
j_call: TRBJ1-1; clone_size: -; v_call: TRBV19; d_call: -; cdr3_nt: TGTGCCAGTAGTCCCCGCGGGGTATTGAACACTGAAGCTTTCTTT; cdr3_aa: CASSPRGVLNTEAFF
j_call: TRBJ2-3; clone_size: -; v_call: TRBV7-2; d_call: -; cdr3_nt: TGTGCCAGCAGCTTCTTAAAAGCCGGAGATACGCAGTATTTT; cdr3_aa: CASSFLKAGDTQYF
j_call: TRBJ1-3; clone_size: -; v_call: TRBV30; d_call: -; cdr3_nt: TGTGCCTGGAGTGCACCACCCCCAGGGATCCCTGGAAACACCATATATTTT; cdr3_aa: CAWSAPPPGIPGNTIYF
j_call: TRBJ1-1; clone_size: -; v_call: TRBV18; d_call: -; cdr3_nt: TGTGCCAGCTCACCACGAACAGGTTTGAACACTGAAGCTTTCTTT; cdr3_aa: CASSPRTGLNTEAFF
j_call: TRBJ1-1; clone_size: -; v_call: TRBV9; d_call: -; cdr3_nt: TGTGCCAGCAGCGCCGCTACAGAGGGCACTGAAGCTTTCTTT; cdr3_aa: CASSAATEGTEAFF
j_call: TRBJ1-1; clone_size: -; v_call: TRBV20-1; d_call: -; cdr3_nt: TGCAGTGCCATAGACAGGGAAGCTTTCTTT; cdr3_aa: CSAIDREAFF
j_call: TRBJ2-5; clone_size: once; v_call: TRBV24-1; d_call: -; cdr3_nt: TGTGCCACCAGTGATAAGGTCGGCGGGCAAGAGACCCAGTACTTC; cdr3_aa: CATSDKVGGQETQYF
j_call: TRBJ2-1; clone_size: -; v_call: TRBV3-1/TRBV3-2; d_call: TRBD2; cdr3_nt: TGTGCCAGCAGAGGGGGACTAGCGGGAGATTATTACAATGAGCAGTTCTTC; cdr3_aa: CASRGGLAGDYYNEQFF
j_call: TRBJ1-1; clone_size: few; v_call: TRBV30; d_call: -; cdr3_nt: TGTGCCTGGAAGGCAGGGCTGAACACTGAAGCTTTCTTT; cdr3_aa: CAWKAGLNTEAFF
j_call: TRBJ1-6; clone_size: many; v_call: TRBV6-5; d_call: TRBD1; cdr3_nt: TGTGCCAGCAGTTACGACAGGGGGGCGAGGAATTCACCCCTCCACTTT; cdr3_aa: CASSYDRGARNSPLHF
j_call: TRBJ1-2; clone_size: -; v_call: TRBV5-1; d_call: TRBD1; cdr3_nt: TGCGCCAGCAGCCGAGACAGGGACTATGGCTACACCTTC; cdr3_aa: CASSRDRDYGYTF
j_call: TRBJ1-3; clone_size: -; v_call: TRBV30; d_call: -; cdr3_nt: TGTGCCTGGATTGGCCTCTCTGGAAACACCATATATTTT; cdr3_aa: CAWIGLSGNTIYF
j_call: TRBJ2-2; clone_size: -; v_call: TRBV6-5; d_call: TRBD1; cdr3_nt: TGTGCCAGCAGGCAACAGGGGGCGGCCGGGGAGCTGTTTTTT; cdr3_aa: CASRQQGAAGELFF
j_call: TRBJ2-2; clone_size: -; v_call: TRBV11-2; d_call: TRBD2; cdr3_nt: TGTGCCAGCAGCTACACCCTGGGACTAGCGGGGGGGCAGGCCGGGGAGCTGTTTTTT; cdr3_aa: CASSYTLGLAGGQAGELFF
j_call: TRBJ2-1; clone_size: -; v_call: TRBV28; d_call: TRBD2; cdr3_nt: TGTGCCACTCTAGCGGGGGGGTTCGATGAGCAGTTCTTC; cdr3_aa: CATLAGGFDEQFF
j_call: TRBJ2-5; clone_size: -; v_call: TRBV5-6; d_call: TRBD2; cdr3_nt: TGTGCCAGCAGCTTAGCGGGAGTGGGCGGGGAGACCCAGTACTTC; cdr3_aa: CASSLAGVGGETQYF
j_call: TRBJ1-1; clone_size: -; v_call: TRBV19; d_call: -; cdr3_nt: TGTGCCAGTAGTCTGCGGACAGCAATCAACACTGAAGCTTTCTTT; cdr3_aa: CASSLRTAINTEAFF
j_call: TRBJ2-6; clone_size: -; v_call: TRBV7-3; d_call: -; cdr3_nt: TGTGCCAGCAGCTTAATGCCGGGGGCTGGGGCCAACGTCCTGACTTTC; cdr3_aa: CASSLMPGAGANVLTF
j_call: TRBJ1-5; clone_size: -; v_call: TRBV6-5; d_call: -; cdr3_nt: TGTGCCAGCAGTTACTCGAGGCAGTCGGGCAATCAGCCCCAGCATTTT; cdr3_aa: CASSYSRQSGNQPQHF
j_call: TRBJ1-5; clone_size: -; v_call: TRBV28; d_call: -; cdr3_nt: TGTGCCAGCACCTCGGGTGGTCAGCCCCAGCATTTT; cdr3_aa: CASTSGGQPQHF
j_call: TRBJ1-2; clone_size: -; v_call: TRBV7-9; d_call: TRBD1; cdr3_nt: TGTGCCAGCAGCTTTGGACAGGCATCCCCCGAAGGTTTC; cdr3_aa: CASSFGQASPEGF
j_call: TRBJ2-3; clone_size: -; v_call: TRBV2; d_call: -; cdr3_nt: TGTGCCAGCAGTGAAGGTACAGCTATCACAGATACGCAGTATTTT; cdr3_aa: CASSEGTAITDTQYF
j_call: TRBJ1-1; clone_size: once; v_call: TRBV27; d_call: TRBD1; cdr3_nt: TGTGCCAGCCGGGACAGGGAATTGAACACTGAAGCTTTCTTT; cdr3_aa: CASRDRELNTEAFF